The rows below give T cell receptor beta chains drawn from one sample of a study of CD8 T cells in ankylosing spondylitis. MiXCR, run by TCRdb on the 5' RACE reads, gives a single entry per CDR3 protein. The sample shows 650,000 to 800,000 distinct CDR3 sequences, around 19% of them seen only once. The material sequenced was blood, either unsorted or a sorted T cell fraction (not recorded which). The receptors were gathered from a male donor with ankylosing spondylitis. Each CDR3 is given with its conserved first and last residue. D genes are given only for firm matches. Clone size is shown for a subset of rows, as once, few, many or a class of expanded clone.

CASSEAGAFVEQYF,NA,TRBJ2-7,NA,TRBV25-1
CSARRGGGEKFF,NA,TRBJ2-1,many,TRBV20-1
CASSLDRSNEKLFF,NA,TRBJ1-4,many,TRBV12-3/TRBV12-4
CASSSRPGPSTEAFF,NA,TRBJ1-1,few,TRBV5-1
CASVLQGKAFF,NA,TRBJ1-1,few,TRBV12-3/TRBV12-4
CASKDGGDTQYF,NA,TRBJ2-3,many,TRBV5-1
CASSPRSGDTYNEQFF,NA,TRBJ2-1,NA,TRBV18
CASSLSKEGYTF,NA,TRBJ1-2,NA,TRBV28
CASSNRVSSYEQYF,NA,TRBJ2-7,few,TRBV12-3/TRBV12-4
CSAREGARFQPQHF,NA,TRBJ1-5,few,TRBV20-1
CSVWKDSIRGTEAFF,NA,TRBJ1-1,NA,TRBV29-1
CASSLSAGSNSPLHF,NA,TRBJ1-6,many,TRBV12-3/TRBV12-4
CSAARTFTGNGNTIYF,NA,TRBJ1-3,few,TRBV20-1
CASSFGRGINEQFF,NA,TRBJ2-1,NA,TRBV12-3/TRBV12-4
CSVGSYTSTDTQYF,NA,TRBJ2-3,NA,TRBV29-1
CASSLARVWIQRDPRDTQYF,TRBD2,TRBJ2-3,NA,TRBV7-2
CASSLVGAVGDTQYF,NA,TRBJ2-3,few,TRBV7-8
CASTNGGSATDTQYF,NA,TRBJ2-3,few,TRBV5-6
CASSLSEAGGGETQYF,TRBD1,TRBJ2-5,NA,TRBV11-1
CASSQRDMSGTEAFF,NA,TRBJ1-1,few,TRBV3-1
CSGRDRGPYEKLFF,TRBD1,TRBJ1-4,NA,TRBV20-1
CATSDPPNYEQYF,NA,TRBJ2-7,NA,TRBV24-1
CASSFVAGGPDTQYF,TRBD2,TRBJ2-3,few,TRBV12-3/TRBV12-4
CSVGPSGASYNEQFF,TRBD2,TRBJ2-1,many,TRBV29-1
CSASRTSGGAKRDEQYF,TRBD2,TRBJ2-7,NA,TRBV20-1
CSARAFTDTQYF,NA,TRBJ2-3,NA,TRBV20-1
CASSQVGQNEKLFF,TRBD1,TRBJ1-4,few,TRBV4-1
CSAGGLLDNEQFF,NA,TRBJ2-1,many,TRBV29-1
CSAPGQGDTEAFF,TRBD1,TRBJ1-1,NA,TRBV20-1
CATGRVPYSNQPQHF,NA,TRBJ1-5,NA,TRBV12-3/TRBV12-4
CASSFWAGFEAFF,NA,TRBJ1-1,NA,TRBV12-3/TRBV12-4
CASCKGGTGDTNEKLFF,TRBD1,TRBJ1-4,few,TRBV12-3/TRBV12-4
CSARDLRGLAKNIQYF,NA,TRBJ2-4,NA,TRBV20-1
CASSLGGRPWGEKLFF,NA,TRBJ1-4,few,TRBV12-3/TRBV12-4
CASNTGTNYGYTF,NA,TRBJ1-2,few,TRBV19
CSARGQGAWEQYF,TRBD1,TRBJ2-7,NA,TRBV20-1
CATSDLTENEQFF,NA,TRBJ2-1,few,TRBV24-1
CASSQGLAGVGEQYF,TRBD2,TRBJ2-7,NA,TRBV3-1
CATSRDPGQVNEQYF,TRBD1,TRBJ2-7,few,TRBV15
CSVVGSSYEQYF,NA,TRBJ2-7,many,TRBV29-1
CASSLLPAGATDTQYF,TRBD2,TRBJ2-3,NA,TRBV5-1
CASNGPRDRLNHEQFF,NA,TRBJ2-1,NA,TRBV19
CASSLHRGLGANVLTF,TRBD1,TRBJ2-6,NA,TRBV18
CASMGRGWTGELFF,NA,TRBJ2-2,few,TRBV27
CSARVGLAGGTDTQYF,TRBD2,TRBJ2-3,many,TRBV20-1
CSAPGQGGPEAFF,TRBD1,TRBJ1-1,few,TRBV20-1
CASSFTGPTPYEQYF,NA,TRBJ2-7,NA,TRBV5-1
CATSRDRWGEQFF,NA,TRBJ2-1,few,TRBV15
CASSYSIFPGSGEAFF,NA,TRBJ1-1,NA,TRBV6-2/TRBV6-3